This T cell receptor beta chain was identified during a study of regulatory T cells in long-lasting Graves disease. Arm-PCR of CDR3 regions with iRepertoire HTBI primers generated TCR beta libraries. TCRdb independently ran MiXCR on the multiplex PCR reads; one entry per CDR3 protein. The table records 500,000 or so distinct CDR3 sequences, roughly 16% of them present only once. This clonotype occurred many times. Its antigen is still unknown. Regarding time point: newly diagnosed GD, antithyroid drugs for less than 3 months. TCR sequences were obtained from RNA taken from PBMCs. Into tubes containing EDTA, 8 to 9.5 milliliters of peripheral blood were drawn. The study's findings and limits: The study found persistent patients shared more public clonotypes (2,741) than new patients (approximately 870). TRBV28, TRBJ1-2 and TRBJ2-5 emerged as the favored segments in persistent disease.

CDR3 size: 14 residues. Trimming cost V 6 bases and J 2 bases; bases outside gene matches: 6. CDR1 and CDR2 (germline): KGHSH, LQKENI. A further study also used this sample, focusing on T cells in Graves' hyperthyroidism and ophthalmopathy. From that second work: Exclusion followed for patients with uncontrolled infection, other autoimmune disease, pregnancy or lactation.

Sequenced here: peripheral blood mononuclear cells (PBMCs), sampled at new diagnosis, from a patient treated with antithyroid drugs. The receptor comes from a woman aged 35-65 years with Graves disease. The chain has TRBV18 and TRBJ1-1; TRBD1 matches 7 bases. CDR3 protein: CASSATGKNTEAFF. DNA for the CDR3: TGTGCCAGCTCTGCGACAGGGAAAAACACTGAAGCTTTCTTT.